This T cell receptor (beta chain) derives from a study of Graves' ophthalmopathy and Graves' hyperthyroidism. From RNA, the CDR3 regions of TCR beta chains were amplified and sequenced. RT-PCR was first run with HTBI primers, then multiplex PCR in a second round. MiXCR, applied by TCRdb to the multiplex PCR reads, yields one record per CDR3 protein. The sample has hundreds of thousands of distinct CDR3 sequences, over 20% seen once; the top ten hold under 3%. Study observations and caveats: Clonotypes were expanded in thyroid at above 0.001 frequency, and most also appeared in blood.

This clonotype was seen just once. Its antigen is not known. This CDR3 is built from 14 residues. The junction had 7 bases not matched to a gene; V was cut back by 5 bases and J by 9 bases. Germline CDR1 and CDR2: DFQATT and SNEGSKA (reference sequence). The V and J genes are TRBV20-1 and TRBJ1-6, with TRBD1 matching over 10 bases. This TCR was sampled from a woman aged 18-29 years with stable Graves' hyperthyroidism. Sequencing was carried out using peripheral blood. The CDR3 DNA sequence: TGCAGTGCTGCGGACAGGGGGGGTAGTTCACCCCTCCACTTT. Translating it yields CSAADRGGSSPLHF.